The rows below give T cell receptor beta chains drawn from one sample of a study of blood T cell repertoires in COVID-19. Repertoires were generated with immunoSEQ multiplex PCR, while TCRdb's copy carries only in-frame clones and drops some. The sample carries hundreds of thousands of clones, about 90% recorded once. Sequencing input: peripheral blood. Receptor source: a woman aged 45 to 65 who had recovered from COVID-19. The CDR3 runs from the conserved cysteine through the conserved F or W. A D gene is named only where the DNA matches it firmly. A clone size is listed for some rows: how often the clone was seen (once, few, many), or a class if it is expanded.

clone size	V gene	J gene	D gene	CDR3 DNA	CDR3 protein
NA	TRBV5-1	TRBJ2-1	NA	TGCGCCAGCAGCAGGAGCGGCGTCAAGTACAATGAGCAGTTCTTC	CASSRSGVKYNEQFF
NA	TRBV6-2/TRBV6-3	TRBJ1-5	NA	TGTGCCAGCAGTTACATTCCCGGGACAAATAGCAATCAGCCCCAGCATTTT	CASSYIPGTNSNQPQHF
once	TRBV2	TRBJ1-1	TRBD1	TGTGCCAGCAGGGTACAGGGGGCTGGAACTGAAGCTTTCTTT	CASRVQGAGTEAFF
NA	TRBV24-1	TRBJ1-6	NA	TGTGCCACCAGTGATGTGCCCCGGGAGCCCCGGGCGCCCCTCCACTTT	CATSDVPREPRAPLHF
NA	TRBV7-8	TRBJ1-6	NA	TGTGCCAGCAGCTTACCCGGGACAAGCTATAATTCACCCCTCCACTTT	CASSLPGTSYNSPLHF
NA	TRBV7-9	TRBJ1-2	TRBD1	TGTGCCACCGGGACAGCCCCCTCGCCCCGTGGCTACACCTTC	CATGTAPSPRGYTF
NA	TRBV5-8	TRBJ2-7	TRBD2	TGTGCCAGCAGCACTCGACTAGCGCCCATCAACGAGCAGTACTTC	CASSTRLAPINEQYF
many	TRBV30	TRBJ1-2	TRBD1	TGTGCCTGGAGAGCACTCTCAGGGACAGAGCCCTTCTATGGCTACACCTTC	CAWRALSGTEPFYGYTF
NA	TRBV4-1	TRBJ2-7	NA	TGCGCCAGCAGCCAAGTTTGGGTTAGCCTCTCCTACGAGCAGTACTTC	CASSQVWVSLSYEQYF
NA	TRBV6-5	TRBJ2-1	NA	TGTGCCAGCAGCCTTACGGCGCGGCGGGACAATGAGCAGTTCTTC	CASSLTARRDNEQFF
NA	TRBV7-8	TRBJ1-2	TRBD1	TGTGCCAGCAGCCTGGGACCAGGGGGCGGTTATGGCTACACCTTC	CASSLGPGGGYGYTF
NA	TRBV10-2	TRBJ2-7	TRBD2	TGCGCCAGCAGGCTAGCGGGGGGGCGAAGCGAGCAGTACTTC	CASRLAGGRSEQYF
NA	TRBV28	TRBJ1-1	TRBD1	TGTGCCAGCAGCCTTCGGACAGGGGGGTGGGCTCTGGCTTTCTTT	CASSLRTGGWALAFF
NA	TRBV6-6	TRBJ1-1	NA	TGTGCCAGCACCCCCCCCGGGAAAGATGAAGCTTTCTTT	CASTPPGKDEAFF
NA	TRBV9	TRBJ1-2	TRBD1	TGTGCCAGCAGCGTAGACAGAACAGGGGGAGGCTACACCTTC	CASSVDRTGGGYTF
few	TRBV9	TRBJ1-1	NA	TGTGCCAGCAGCGTAGCGGGAGGGACGAACACTGAAGCTTTCTTT	CASSVAGGTNTEAFF
NA	TRBV19	TRBJ2-1	TRBD1	TGTGCCAGTAGTGACATCAGACAGGGGCCCTACAATGAGCAGTTCTTC	CASSDIRQGPYNEQFF
NA	TRBV19	TRBJ1-2	TRBD1	TGTGCCAGTAGTCCGCAGGGGGAGTATGGCTACACCTTC	CASSPQGEYGYTF
few	TRBV4-1	TRBJ1-5	NA	TGCGCCAGCAGCCAAGATCCCGGCAGGCAGCATCAGCCCCAGCATTTT	CASSQDPGRQHQPQHF
NA	TRBV4-3	TRBJ1-5	NA	TGCGCCAGCAGCCAAGCAGGGATGCAGCCCCAGCATTTT	CASSQAGMQPQHF
NA	TRBV6-5	TRBJ1-4	NA	TGTGCCAGCAGTTACACCCCTCTGGGAGTCGATGAAAAACTGTTTTTT	CASSYTPLGVDEKLFF
NA	TRBV12-3/TRBV12-4	TRBJ2-5	NA	TGTGCCAGCAGTGTCCTCGCGGCCCAGTACTTC	CASSVLAAQYF
NA	TRBV24-1	TRBJ1-1	NA	TGTGCCACCAGTTCCGGGACACTGAACACTGAAGCTTTCTTT	CATSSGTLNTEAFF
few	TRBV18	TRBJ2-1	NA	TGTGCCAGCTCACAGATAGATTACGATGAGCAGTTCTTC	CASSQIDYDEQFF
NA	TRBV10-3	TRBJ2-5	NA	TGTGCCATCAGTGATGGGCAACAAGAGACCCAGTACTTC	CAISDGQQETQYF